One sample yielded the 26 T cell receptor beta chains listed below, sequenced in a study of blood T cell repertoires in COVID-19. Method: immunoSEQ multiplex PCR; TCRdb's copy keeps in-frame clones and lacks some. Among approximately 140,000 clones listed, almost 90% were seen once. The sequencing sample was made of peripheral blood. The receptors derive from a woman aged 60 to 75 with acute or convalescent COVID-19.

This chain joins TRBV6-2 or TRBV6-3 and TRBJ2-5, with D unclear. Trimming shortened V by 2 bases and J by 14 bases, and 15 bases separated the two germline ends. The CDR3 is 12 residues long. Germline CDR1 reads MNHEY; CDR2 reads SVGEGT. The DNA for the CDR3 is TGTGCCAGCAGTTACGGGCCGACCGCGAGTTACTTC. Encoded protein: CASSYGPTASYF.

V usage is TRBV19 and J usage is TRBJ1-5; D is possibly TRBD1 (6 bases). The germline V gene has CDR1 LNHDA and CDR2 SQIVND (reference sequence). This CDR3 has 16 residues. V shed 5 bases and J shed 1 base, with 15 bases lying between them. The CDR3 reads CASSPPPGDSNQPQHF. CDR3 nucleotide sequence: TGTGCCAGTAGTCCCCCCCCAGGGGACAGCAATCAGCCCCAGCATTTT.

V usage is TRBV15 and J usage is TRBJ1-1; the D gene is possibly TRBD1 (5 bases). Germline lookup yields CDR1 LNHNV and CDR2 YYDKDF (reference sequence). This CDR3 is 13 amino acids long. The V gene lost 4 bases and the J gene lost 1 base, with 7 bases spanning the gap. CDR3 loop: CATSNGQNTEAFF. CDR3 nucleotide sequence: TGTGCCACCAGCAACGGACAGAACACTGAAGCTTTCTTT.

The chain is built from TRBV20-1 and TRBJ2-7; 9 nucleotides line up with TRBD2. The CDR3 is 15 residues long. Trimming cost V 3 bases and J 0 bases; bases outside gene matches: 6. In germline, CDR1 is DFQATT, CDR2 SNEGSKA (reference sequence). CDR3 in DNA: TGCAGTGCTAGTCTAGCGGGGACCAACTCCTACGAGCAGTACTTC. Residues: CSASLAGTNSYEQYF.

The V and J genes are TRBV28 and TRBJ1-5; D remains unclear. The CDR3 totals 14 residues. Germline V gene sequence: CDR1 MDHEN, CDR2 SYDVKM. V was shortened by 5 bases and J by 0 bases, with 8 bases between the two germline ends. The CDR3: CASSRADSNQPQHF. The CDR3 region has the DNA TGTGCCAGCAGTCGTGCGGATAGCAATCAGCCCCAGCATTTT.

This clone appeared a few times. V is TRBV14 and J is TRBJ1-2; D might be TRBD1 (6 bases). Germline V gene sequence: CDR1 SGHDN, CDR2 FVKESK. The CDR3 is made up of 13 amino acids. Trimming cost V 5 bases and J 5 bases, with 12 bases left between them. This CDR3 is CASSATGLYGYTF. The CDR3 nucleotides read TGTGCCAGCAGCGCGACAGGTTTATATGGCTACACCTTC.

The chain has TRBV18 and TRBJ1-4; weak D call: TRBD1 (5 bases). Between the trimmed V and J ends, which lost 0 bases and 7 bases, there was a span of 15 bases. This CDR3 spans 16 amino acids. Germline values: CDR1 KGHSH, CDR2 LQKENI. The CDR3 nucleotides read TGTGCCAGCTCACCACCGTCCGTGGGGCGGAGTGAAAAACTGTTTTTT. It is translated as CASSPPSVGRSEKLFF.

The rearrangement uses TRBV11-2 and TRBJ2-5; 7 bases fit TRBD2. V lost 5 bases to trimming and J lost 4 bases; unmatched junction nucleotides: 7. Germline values: CDR1 SGHAT, CDR2 FQNNGV. The CDR3 spans 14 residues. As DNA, the CDR3 is TGTGCCAGCAGCGCGGGACTACTGGCAGAGACCCAGTACTTC. Translating gives CASSAGLLAETQYF.

This chain uses TRBV4-2 with TRBJ2-3, with 7 bases matching TRBD2. The trim removed 1 base at V and 4 bases at J, leaving 5 bases unmatched. CDR1 and CDR2 from the germline V gene are LGHNA and YNFKEQ. The CDR3 covers 15 residues. In DNA form, the CDR3 reads TGTGCCAGCAGCCAAGCTAGCGGAGATTCAGATACGCAGTATTTT. It codes for CASSQASGDSDTQYF.

This clone was detected only once. The chain carries TRBV4-1 and TRBJ2-5; perhaps TRBD2 as D (6 bases). From germline, CDR1 is MGHRA and CDR2 YSYEKL. The CDR3 has 17 amino acids. V lost 3 bases and J 2 bases, leaving 19 bases between the germline ends. The CDR3 nucleotides are TGCGCCAGCAGCCAGGGAATGGGCAGGGAGGTACAAGAGACCCAGTACTTC. Translating it yields CASSQGMGREVQETQYF.

This chain uses TRBV7-2 with TRBJ2-3; TRBD1 is a possible D gene (5 bases). Germline lookup yields CDR1 SGHTA and CDR2 FQGNSA. This CDR3 is built from 14 residues. The germline V and J ends were trimmed by 5 bases and 9 bases, with 18 bases remaining between them. CDR3 sequence reads: CASSLPTATRTQYF. CDR3 bases: TGTGCCAGCAGCCTCCCGACAGCCACGAGGACGCAGTATTTT.

This chain links TRBV29-1 with TRBJ1-2; TRBD1 matches at 7 bases. Germline lookup yields CDR1 SQVTM and CDR2 ANQGSEA. V was pared by 6 bases and J by 4 bases, with 11 bases of the junction left unmatched. The CDR3 loop spans 14 amino acids. CDR3 loop: CSVLEGAGRYGYTF. CDR3 in DNA: TGCAGCGTCCTGGAGGGGGCCGGACGCTATGGCTACACCTTC.

This chain's CDR3 is CASSFGQGTEAFF. The CDR3 coding sequence is TGCGCCAGCAGCTTTGGGCAGGGGACTGAAGCTTTCTTT. The V call is TRBV5-1, the J call TRBJ1-1, with D maybe TRBD1 (6 bases). Trimming took off 2 bases at V and 5 bases at J, with 10 bases between the two ends. This CDR3 is 13 amino acids long. The germline V gene encodes CDR1 SGHRS and CDR2 YFSETQ. Complete variable domain (other parts from reference TRBV5-1 and TRBJ1-1): KAGVTQTPRYLIKTRGQQVTLSCSPISGHRSVSWYQQTPGQGLQFLFEYFSETQRNKGNFPGRFSGRQFSNSRSEMNVSTLELGDSALYLCASSFGQGTEAFFGQGTRLTVV.

This clone appeared once. CDR3 coding DNA: TGTGCCAGCAGTTACGGGGGGGCTAGCAATCAGCCCCAGCATTTT. Translation gives CASSYGGASNQPQHF. V is TRBV28 and J is TRBJ1-5; the D gene is possibly TRBD1 (6 bases). Germline V CDR1 and CDR2: MDHEN, SYDVKM. This CDR3 region has 15 residues. V lost 4 bases and J 0 bases, leaving 10 bases between the germline ends.

The chain carries TRBV5-1 and TRBJ1-4, with a weak D call TRBD1 (6 bases). CDR1 is SGHRS and CDR2 is YFSETQ in the germline V gene. Trimming removed 4 bases from V and 8 bases from J, with 15 bases in between. The length of the CDR3 is 14 residues. CDR3 DNA: TGCGCCAGCAGCGAGGGACACCCGGGGGAAAAACTGTTTTTT. This gives the protein CASSEGHPGEKLFF.

V and J are TRBV14 and TRBJ1-3, with D unresolved. The germline V gene has CDR1 SGHDN and CDR2 FVKESK. CDR3 length: 16 amino acids. Trimming stripped 4 bases from V and 0 bases from J, with 13 bases between. The CDR3 spells CASSRSGSSSGNTIYF. The DNA for the CDR3 is TGTGCCAGCAGCCGCAGCGGCAGTTCCTCTGGAAACACCATATATTTT.

The chain links TRBV11-2 to TRBJ1-1; D might be TRBD1 (6 bases). Trimming removed 1 base from V and 3 bases from J, with 12 bases in between. The CDR3 loop spans 15 amino acids. CDR1 SGHAT and CDR2 FQNNGV come from the germline V gene. The CDR3 spells CASSLGARGYTEAFF. CDR3 nucleotides: TGTGCCAGCAGCTTAGGCGCAAGGGGGTACACTGAAGCTTTCTTT. The complete variable domain, with remaining parts taken from reference TRBV11-2 and TRBJ1-1, reads EAGVAQSPRYKIIEKRQSVAFWCNPISGHATLYWYQQILGQGPKLLIQFQNNGVVDDSQLPKDRFSAERLKGVDSTLKIQPAKLEDSAVYLCASSLGARGYTEAFFGQGTRLTVV.

CDR3 bases: TGTGCCAGCAGGCGTTCAGATACGCAGTATTTT. Translating gives CASRRSDTQYF. This rearrangement joins TRBV6-5 to TRBJ2-3; no clear D. There are 11 residues in the CDR3. The germline V gene has CDR1 MNHEY and CDR2 SVGAGI. Trimming took off 6 bases at V and 4 bases at J, with 5 bases between the two ends.

J is TRBJ1-2 and V is TRBV4-2; 10 bases fit TRBD1. This CDR3 spans 15 amino acids. Germline CDR1 is LGHNA and CDR2 is YNFKEQ. The V and J ends lost 4 bases and 2 bases, in that order; junction bases with no gene match: 4. CDR3 in DNA: TGTGCCAGCAGCCTCGGGACAGGGGTCAACTATGGCTACACCTTC. Protein: CASSLGTGVNYGYTF.

The rearrangement links TRBV27 to TRBJ2-3, with D maybe TRBD1 (6 bases). The germline gives CDR1 MNHEY, CDR2 SMNVEV (reference sequence). The CDR3 loop spans 15 amino acids. V gave up 4 bases and J gave up 3 bases, with 14 bases separating them. The CDR3 here is CASSWVDRQTDTQYF. Here the CDR3 DNA reads TGTGCCAGCAGTTGGGTGGACAGACAAACAGATACGCAGTATTTT.

This rearrangement joins TRBV7-2 to TRBJ1-3; D gene uncertain. Trimming left V 8 bases short and J 0 bases short, with 8 bases between. The V gene's germline CDR1 is SGHTA and CDR2 FQGNSA. This CDR3 spans 13 amino acids. Here the CDR3 DNA reads TGTGCCAGCTCACTGTTCTCTGGAAACACCATATATTTT. Its translation is CASSLFSGNTIYF. The variable domain in full, with the rest retrieved from reference TRBV7-2 and TRBJ1-3, is GAGVSQSPSNKVTEKGKDVELRCDPISGHTALYWYRQSLGQGLEFLIYFQGNSAPDKSGLPSDRFSAERTGGSVSTLTIQRTQQEDSAVYLCASSLFSGNTIYFGEGSWLTVV.

The chain has TRBV28 and TRBJ1-4; TRBD1 agrees at 10 bases. There are 15 residues in the CDR3. V trimming: 5 bases; J trimming: 7 bases; junction bases outside the gene matches: 7. Germline CDR1 MDHEN, CDR2 SYDVKM. CDR3 nucleotide sequence: TGTGCCAGCAGTGGGGGGGACAGGGGAAGTGAAAAACTGTTTTTT. Its protein product is CASSGGDRGSEKLFF. The full variable domain, with the rest looked up from reference TRBV28 and TRBJ1-4, is DVKVTQSSRYLVKRTGEKVFLECVQDMDHENMFWYRQDPGLGLRLIYFSYDVKMKEKGDIPEGYSVSREKKERFSLILESASTNQTSMYLCASSGGDRGSEKLFFGSGTQLSVL.

This sequence joins TRBV30 and TRBJ2-3, with D unclear. The CDR3 contains 13 residues. Germline CDR1 reads GTSNPN; CDR2 reads SVGIG (reference sequence). Trimming took off 6 bases at V and 2 bases at J, with 12 bases between the two ends. The CDR3 sequence is CACLTSYTDTQYF. The CDR3 DNA follows: TGTGCCTGCCTTACGAGCTACACAGATACGCAGTATTTT.

The V and J genes are TRBV28 and TRBJ1-6; D may be TRBD1 (5 bases). Germline V CDR1 and CDR2: MDHEN, SYDVKM. V lost 7 bases and J 0 bases, leaving 10 bases between the germline ends. The CDR3 length is 15 residues. CDR3 sequence: CASTTTVSYNSPLHF. The CDR3 bases are TGTGCCAGCACTACGACAGTCTCCTATAATTCACCCCTCCACTTT.

CDR3 nucleotide sequence: TGTGCCAGCACCGTGGACAGGGGAAGTCGCGAGCAGTACTTC. It encodes CASTVDRGSREQYF. The V gene is TRBV5-4, the J gene TRBJ2-7; 9 bases are a match to TRBD1. CDR3 size: 14 residues. Germline V gene sequence: CDR1 SGHNT, CDR2 YYREEE (reference sequence). Losses at the gene ends were 6 bases for V and 6 bases for J; bases not matched to a gene: 10.

This clone has just a few counts. The chain is built from TRBV2 and TRBJ1-2; D remains unclear. Deletions cut 8 bases from V and 3 bases from J, with 16 bases between. The CDR3 loop spans 14 amino acids. Germline assignment: CDR1 SNHLY and CDR2 FYNNEI. CDR3 nucleotides: TGTGCCAGCCGGGATCGCCCATCTCACTATGGCTACACCTTC. This encodes CASRDRPSHYGYTF.